The 32 T cell receptor beta chains given below trace back to one sample, sequenced in a study of CD8+CD57+ T cells in acquired aplastic anemia. Using genomic DNA as the template, TCR beta VDJ and CDR3 profiling was carried out. TCRdb called the reads again in MiXCR, with one record for every CDR3 protein. Among some 290,000 distinct CDR3 sequences listed, roughly 50% were seen once. The sequencing input was sorted CD4+, CD8+, or CD8+CD57+ T cells (not recorded which) from PBMCs. All receptors derive from a human donor with severe aplastic anemia or a healthy control (not recorded which).

The chain links TRBV6-1 to TRBJ2-6; D remains unclear. CDR3 size: 14 residues. With 8 bases removed from V and 0 bases from J, the gap between germline ends came to 8 bases. Germline CDR1 and CDR2: MNHNS and SASEGT. The CDR3 loop reads CASLQISGANVLTF. The DNA of the CDR3 is TGTGCCAGCTTACAGATCTCTGGGGCCAACGTCCTGACTTTC.

Many counts were recorded for this clonotype. The rearrangement links TRBV20-1 to TRBJ2-1; 9 bases align to TRBD1. Germline assignment: CDR1 DFQATT and CDR2 SNEGSKA (reference sequence). Unmatched junction bases numbered 13, after V lost 7 bases and J lost 0 bases. The CDR3 contains 17 residues. CDR3 nucleotides: TGCAGTGTCCCGGGACAGGGAGGGAGTGGCTCCTACAATGAGCAGTTCTTC. It specifies CSVPGQGGSGSYNEQFF.

This clonotype was found many times. The gene calls are TRBV6-5 and TRBJ2-7; 8 positions agree with TRBD1. The CDR3 is 19 amino acids. The V gene's germline CDR1 is MNHEY and CDR2 SVGAGI. V gave up 0 bases and J gave up 0 bases; unmatched junction bases: 13. For the CDR3, the DNA is TGTGCCAGCAGTTACTCCGGGCAGGGGGCGTGGGGGAGCTCCTACGAGCAGTACTTC. It codes for CASSYSGQGAWGSSYEQYF.

The chain recombines TRBV5-6 with TRBJ2-1; TRBD2 aligns across 9 bases. Germline V gene data show CDR1 as SGHDT and CDR2 as YYEEEE. V gave up 1 base and J gave up 4 bases; unmatched junction bases: 6. This CDR3 has 16 residues. Written as DNA, the CDR3 is TGTGCCAGCAGCTTGAAGACTAGCGGAAGATACAATGAGCAGTTCTTC. Encoded protein: CASSLKTSGRYNEQFF.

The chain has TRBV20-1 and TRBJ2-7; perhaps TRBD1 as D (5 bases). The CDR3 length is 16 residues. CDR1 is DFQATT, CDR2 SNEGSKA, per germline (reference sequence). V dropped 0 bases and J dropped 0 bases, with 15 bases sitting between them. The CDR3 DNA sequence: TGCAGTGCTAGAGATCAGACAGCCAAATTCTCCTACGAGCAGTACTTC. It specifies CSARDQTAKFSYEQYF.

The chain carries TRBV20-1 and TRBJ2-7; 10 nucleotides align to TRBD1. Trimming cost V 5 bases and J 6 bases; bases outside gene matches: 10. The CDR3 has 14 amino acids. Per germline, CDR1 DFQATT and CDR2 SNEGSKA (reference sequence). CDR3 sequence: CSARQAGTGAEQYV. For the CDR3, the DNA is TGCAGTGCTCGACAGGCCGGGACAGGGGCCGAGCAGTACGTC.

The V gene is TRBV5-1, the J gene TRBJ1-4; 10 bases are a match to TRBD1. Germline V gives CDR1 SGHRS, CDR2 YFSETQ. V dropped 3 bases and J dropped 7; count of bases not matched to a gene: 3. The CDR3 has 14 residues. CDR3 sequence: CASSSGTGVEKLFF. The DNA for the CDR3 is TGCGCCAGCAGCTCCGGGACAGGGGTTGAAAAACTGTTTTTT.

The rearrangement joins TRBV7-9 to TRBJ2-7; 11 bases align to TRBD2. V lost 8 bases to trimming and J lost 3 bases; unmatched junction nucleotides: 9. There are 15 residues in the CDR3. From germline, CDR1 is SEHNR and CDR2 FQNEAQ (reference sequence). CDR3 coding DNA: TGTGCCAGCTGCGGGCCTAGCGGGGGGATCTACGAGCAGTACTTC. It translates to CASCGPSGGIYEQYF.

This clonotype turned up a few times. This chain joins TRBV10-3 and TRBJ2-1, with TRBD2 identical over 13 bases. Germline V gene lookup returns CDR1 ENHRY and CDR2 SYGVKD. The CDR3 has 14 amino acids. V lost 8 bases, J lost 8 bases, and 6 bases stayed unmatched. CDR3 DNA: TGTGCCATCGGAGGGACTAGCGGGGCCCATGAGCAGTTCTTC. It yields the protein CAIGGTSGAHEQFF.

V gene TRBV5-1 combines with J gene TRBJ2-7; 9 bases fit TRBD1. In germline, CDR1 is SGHRS, CDR2 YFSETQ. CDR3 length: 14 residues. V was clipped by 4 bases and J by 7 bases; unmatched bases: 9. The CDR3 loop reads CASSQGTGPREQYF. The CDR3 nucleotides are TGCGCCAGCAGCCAAGGGACAGGGCCGAGGGAGCAGTACTTC.

This clonotype was seen at least ten times. One end of the junction is discordant with germline, which a read error may explain. The chain recombines TRBV7-7 with TRBJ2-7; 9 bases are a match to TRBD1. The CDR3 covers 15 residues. Per germline, CDR1 SSHAT and CDR2 FNYEAQ (reference sequence). DNA of the CDR3: TGTGCTAGCAGCTTGCCCTACAGGGGGCGCGACGAGCAGTACTTC. Translation: CASSLPYRGRDEQYF.

V and J are TRBV6-5 and TRBJ2-7; 7 bases are a match to TRBD1. This CDR3 spans 13 amino acids. After removal of 6 bases from V and 3 bases from J, the junction contained 5 bases not matched to a gene. Germline values: CDR1 MNHEY, CDR2 SVGAGI. The CDR3 is CASRRDSYYEQYF. The CDR3 nucleotides are TGTGCCAGCAGGAGGGACAGCTACTACGAGCAGTACTTC.

The chain joins TRBV4-3 to TRBJ2-2; D may be TRBD1 (5 bases). Between the trimmed V and J ends, which lost 5 bases and 0 bases, there was a span of 10 bases. The CDR3 contains 15 residues. CDR1 and CDR2 from the germline V gene are LGHNA and YSLEER. CDR3 loop: CASSYRTSNTGELFF. In DNA, the CDR3 is TGCGCCAGCAGCTACAGGACCTCGAACACCGGGGAGCTGTTTTTT.

This clonotype has a count of ten or more. The chain carries TRBV5-1 and TRBJ2-1; D unclear. This CDR3 comprises 14 residues. Germline-derived CDR1 and CDR2 are SGHRS and YFSETQ. Trimming took 1 base from V and 5 from J, leaving 10 bases between them. The CDR3 is CASSLRTTNNEQFF. The CDR3 region has the DNA TGCGCCAGCAGCTTGCGGACGACGAACAATGAGCAGTTCTTC.

This clonotype was seen many times. The chain carries TRBV20-1 and TRBJ2-7; D is ambiguous. Trimming took off 0 bases at V and 3 bases at J, with 15 bases between the two ends. The CDR3 totals 15 residues. Germline-derived CDR1 and CDR2 are DFQATT and SNEGSKA (reference sequence). The CDR3 protein is CSARDREGSFYEQYF. For the CDR3, the DNA is TGCAGTGCTAGAGATCGCGAAGGGTCCTTCTACGAGCAGTACTTC.

CDR3 loop: CASSLVGTGREQYF. DNA of the CDR3: TGCGCCAGCAGCTTGGTGGGGACAGGGCGCGAGCAGTACTTC. The rearrangement links TRBV5-1 to TRBJ2-7, with TRBD1 matching 9 bases. The trim removed 0 bases at V and 6 bases at J, leaving 4 bases unmatched. Looked up from germline, CDR1 is SGHRS and CDR2 is YFSETQ. The CDR3 has 14 residues. The entire variable domain, with the rest obtained from reference TRBV5-1 and TRBJ2-7, is as follows: KAGVTQTPRYLIKTRGQQVTLSCSPISGHRSVSWYQQTPGQGLQFLFEYFSETQRNKGNFPGRFSGRQFSNSRSEMNVSTLELGDSALYLCASSLVGTGREQYFGPGTRLTVT.

The V call is TRBV7-2, the J call TRBJ2-3, with 12 positions matching TRBD2. Germline assignment: CDR1 SGHTA and CDR2 FQGNSA. Unmatched junction bases numbered 6, after V lost 1 base and J lost 4 bases. The CDR3 is 17 residues long. CDR3 loop: CASSLGRRLAGADTQYF. The CDR3 DNA follows: TGTGCCAGCAGCTTAGGTCGTCGACTAGCGGGGGCAGATACGCAGTATTTT. Variable domain in full (rest from reference TRBV7-2 and TRBJ2-3): GAGVSQSPSNKVTEKGKDVELRCDPISGHTALYWYRQSLGQGLEFLIYFQGNSAPDKSGLPSDRFSAERTGGSVSTLTIQRTQQEDSAVYLCASSLGRRLAGADTQYFGPGTRLTVL.

The chain uses TRBV7-6 and TRBJ2-1; TRBD2 agrees at 10 bases. Germline assignment: CDR1 SGHVS and CDR2 FNYEAQ. The CDR3 is 15 residues long. Trimming at V came to 3 bases and at J to 6 bases, leaving 5 bases not matched to a gene. DNA for the CDR3: TGTGCCAGCAGCTTCGCTAGCGGGAGATCCAATGAGCAGTTCTTC. This gives the protein CASSFASGRSNEQFF.

The chain carries TRBV10-3 and TRBJ2-1, with 7 bases identical to TRBD2. CDR1 and CDR2 (germline): ENHRY, SYGVKD. V shed 1 base, J shed 3 bases, and the junction held 6 bases outside the gene matches. This CDR3 has 16 amino acids. CDR3 residues: CAISEYAGEIYNEQFF. CDR3 DNA: TGTGCCATCAGTGAGTATGCGGGGGAGATCTACAATGAGCAGTTCTTC.

This clonotype came up a few times. The chain has TRBV20-1 and TRBJ1-2, with 9 bases that match TRBD1. Losses at the gene ends were 3 bases for V and 1 base for J; bases not matched to a gene: 0. From germline, CDR1 is DFQATT and CDR2 SNEGSKA (reference sequence). The CDR3 is 13 residues long. This CDR3 reads CSARGQGNYGYTF. Written as DNA, the CDR3 is TGCAGTGCTAGGGGACAGGGTAACTATGGCTACACCTTC.

The chain combines TRBV15 with TRBJ1-3, with D maybe TRBD1 (5 bases). CDR1 LNHNV and CDR2 YYDKDF come from the germline V gene (reference sequence). The CDR3 extends over 15 amino acids. V shed 5 bases and J shed 7 bases, with 18 bases lying between them. CDR3: CATSGSLRWGNTIYF. CDR3 nucleotides: TGTGCCACCAGCGGATCCCTCCGCTGGGGGAACACCATATATTTT.

The chain carries TRBV7-9 and TRBJ1-2; possible D gene TRBD1, 5 bases. The CDR3 sequence is 14 residues long. Trimming stripped 1 base from V and 9 bases from J, with 15 bases between. Germline V lookup: CDR1 SEHNR, CDR2 FQNEAQ (reference sequence). For the CDR3, the DNA is TGTGCCAGCAGCTTAGAAGACAGTTTATCGAGCTACACCTTC. It yields the protein CASSLEDSLSSYTF.

This rearrangement joins TRBV19 to TRBJ2-3, with D perhaps matching TRBD2 (6 bases). The CDR3 loop spans 15 amino acids. Germline CDR1 and CDR2: LNHDA and SQIVND (reference sequence). Trimming shortened V by 4 bases and J by 1 base, and 12 bases separated the two germline ends. DNA of the CDR3: TGTGCCAGTAGTACGGGGGTAACTGGCACAGATACGCAGTATTTT. It is translated as CASSTGVTGTDTQYF.

The rearrangement joins TRBV4-3 to TRBJ1-1; 9 positions match TRBD1. Germline V gene sequence: CDR1 LGHNA, CDR2 YSLEER. This CDR3 is built from 17 residues. The V gene end was trimmed by 0 bases and the J gene end by 4 bases; junction bases not matched to a gene: 9. CDR3 bases: TGCGCCAGCAGCCAAGATGGGACAGGGTGGATTAGCACTGAAGCTTTCTTT. Translated: CASSQDGTGWISTEAFF.

In its sample, this clonotype was seen many times. The rearrangement links TRBV28 to TRBJ1-2; D is perhaps TRBD1 (6 bases). Germline values: CDR1 MDHEN, CDR2 SYDVKM. This CDR3 is built from 15 residues. V was clipped by 10 bases and J by 7 bases, with 25 bases between them. Written as DNA, the CDR3 is TGTGCCACGCGCGGCGGTGGGGGGCGTGATGGTGGCTACACCTTC. Its translation is CATRGGGGRDGGYTF.

The CDR3: CASSSTAGPTDEQYF. In nucleotides, the CDR3 is TGTGCCAGCAGCTCCACGGCAGGACCTACTGACGAGCAGTACTTC. The rearrangement joins TRBV7-8 to TRBJ2-7, with D uncertain. Trimming cost V 4 bases and J 5 bases, with 18 bases left between them. The CDR3 runs 15 residues. The germline CDR1 and CDR2 sequences are SGHVS and FQNEAQ. The whole variable domain, filled in from reference TRBV7-8 and TRBJ2-7, reads GAGVSQSPRYKVAKRGQDVALRCDPISGHVSLFWYQQALGQGPEFLTYFQNEAQLDKSGLPSDRFFAERPEGSVSTLKIQRTQQEDSAVYLCASSSTAGPTDEQYFGPGTRLTVT.

The J gene is TRBJ1-5, the V gene TRBV10-3, with D possibly matching TRBD1 (6 bases). Germline values: CDR1 ENHRY, CDR2 SYGVKD. The germline V and J ends were trimmed by 5 bases and 6 bases, with 11 bases remaining between them. The CDR3 is 13 residues long. The CDR3 reads CAISRGAGQPQHF. The CDR3 bases are TGTGCCATCAGTCGGGGGGCCGGTCAGCCCCAGCATTTT.

This clonotype turned up a few times. The rearrangement uses TRBV7-2 and TRBJ2-7; D is uncertain. The germline V gene encodes CDR1 SGHTA and CDR2 FQGNSA. V was clipped by 5 bases and J by 0 bases, with 11 bases between them. CDR3 length equals 14 residues. The CDR3 sequence: CASSPRPSSYEQYF. The CDR3, as DNA: TGTGCCAGCAGCCCCCGTCCAAGCTCCTACGAGCAGTACTTC.

Many counts were recorded for this clonotype. The rearrangement joins TRBV12-3 or TRBV12-4 to TRBJ1-3; the match to TRBD1 covers 7 bases. This CDR3 has 17 amino acids. Trimming removed 5 bases from V and 7 bases from J; junction bases left unmatched: 17. CDR3 amino acids: CASSPSSRQGIQNTIYF. DNA of the CDR3: TGTGCCAGCAGTCCATCCTCCCGACAGGGAATTCAGAACACCATATATTTT.

This chain joins TRBV19 and TRBJ2-7, with TRBD1 as a possible D gene (6 bases). CDR1 is LNHDA, CDR2 SQIVND, per germline (reference sequence). V was cut by 8 bases and J by 4 bases, with 9 bases left in between. This CDR3 has 11 amino acids. This CDR3 reads CASEQGYEQYF. The CDR3 DNA reads as TGTGCCAGTGAACAGGGATACGAGCAGTACTTC.

This clonotype was seen repeatedly, ten times or more. CDR3 amino acids: CAISRNLDTQYF. The CDR3 DNA reads as TGTGCCATCAGCCGGAACCTTGATACGCAGTATTTT. The V and J genes are TRBV10-3 and TRBJ2-3; no clear D. Trimming left V 6 bases short and J 6 bases short, with 10 bases between. This CDR3 spans 12 amino acids. Looked up from germline, CDR1 is ENHRY and CDR2 is SYGVKD.

This clonotype was observed a few times. The J gene is TRBJ2-3, the V gene TRBV19; D possibly corresponds to TRBD1 (6 bases). Trimming removed 4 bases from V and 3 bases from J, with 14 bases in between. This CDR3 is built from 15 residues. Germline CDR1 LNHDA, CDR2 SQIVND (reference sequence). CDR3 protein: CASSTWTDQTDTQYF. The CDR3 DNA is TGTGCCAGTAGTACATGGACAGACCAGACAGATACGCAGTATTTT. Full variable domain (outside the CDR3, taken from reference TRBV19 and TRBJ2-3): DGGITQSPKYLFRKEGQNVTLSCEQNLNHDAMYWYRQDPGQGLRLIYYSQIVNDFQKGDIAEGYSVSREKKESFPLTVTSAQKNPTAFYLCASSTWTDQTDTQYFGPGTRLTVL.